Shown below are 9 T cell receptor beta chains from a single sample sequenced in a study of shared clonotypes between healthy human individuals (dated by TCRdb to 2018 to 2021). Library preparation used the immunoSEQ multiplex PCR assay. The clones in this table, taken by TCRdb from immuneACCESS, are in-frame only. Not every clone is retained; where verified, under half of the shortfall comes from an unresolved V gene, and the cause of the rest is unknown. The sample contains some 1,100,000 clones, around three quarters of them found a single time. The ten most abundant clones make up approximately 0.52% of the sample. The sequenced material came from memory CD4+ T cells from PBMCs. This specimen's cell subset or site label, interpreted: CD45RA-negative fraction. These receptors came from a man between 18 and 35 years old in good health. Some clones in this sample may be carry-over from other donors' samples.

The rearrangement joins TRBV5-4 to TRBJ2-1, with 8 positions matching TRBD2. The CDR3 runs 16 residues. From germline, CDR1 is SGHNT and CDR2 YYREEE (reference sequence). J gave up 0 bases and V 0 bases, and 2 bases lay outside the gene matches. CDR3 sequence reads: CASSLDGRASYNEQFF. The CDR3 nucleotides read TGTGCCAGCAGCTTGGACGGGAGGGCCTCCTACAATGAGCAGTTCTTC.

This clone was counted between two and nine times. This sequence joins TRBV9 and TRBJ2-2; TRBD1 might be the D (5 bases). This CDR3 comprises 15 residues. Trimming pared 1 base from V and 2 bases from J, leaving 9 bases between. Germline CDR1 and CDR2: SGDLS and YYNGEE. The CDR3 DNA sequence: TGTGCCAGCAGCGTATTACAGGACAACACCGGGGAGCTGTTTTTT. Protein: CASSVLQDNTGELFF.

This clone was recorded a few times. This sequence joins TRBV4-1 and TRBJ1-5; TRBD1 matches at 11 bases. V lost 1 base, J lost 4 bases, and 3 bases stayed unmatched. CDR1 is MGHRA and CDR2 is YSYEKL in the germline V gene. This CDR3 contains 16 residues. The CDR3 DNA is TGCGCCAGCAGCCAAGGGGGGACAGGGGGAAATCAGCCCCAGCATTTT. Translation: CASSQGGTGGNQPQHF.

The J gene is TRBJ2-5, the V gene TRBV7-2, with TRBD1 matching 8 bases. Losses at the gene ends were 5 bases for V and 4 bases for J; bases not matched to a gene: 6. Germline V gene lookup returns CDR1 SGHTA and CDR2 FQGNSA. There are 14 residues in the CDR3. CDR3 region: CASSRTGLGETQYF. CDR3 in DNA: TGTGCCAGCAGCCGGACAGGGTTGGGAGAGACCCAGTACTTC. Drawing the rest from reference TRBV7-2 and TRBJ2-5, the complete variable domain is GAGVSQSPSNKVTEKGKDVELRCDPISGHTALYWYRQSLGQGLEFLIYFQGNSAPDKSGLPSDRFSAERTGGSVSTLTIQRTQQEDSAVYLCASSRTGLGETQYFGPGTRLLVL.

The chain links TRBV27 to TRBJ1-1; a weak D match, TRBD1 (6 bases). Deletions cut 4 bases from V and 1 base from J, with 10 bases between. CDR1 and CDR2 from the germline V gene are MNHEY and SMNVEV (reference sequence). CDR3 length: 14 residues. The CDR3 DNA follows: TGTGCCAGCAGTTCCGGGGGCTGGAACACTGAAGCTTTCTTT. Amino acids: CASSSGGWNTEAFF.

The CDR3 bases are TGTGCCAGCAGCCGAGCTCGAGGCTACGAGCAGTACTTC. This gives the protein CASSRARGYEQYF. The chain joins TRBV7-2 to TRBJ2-7; unclear D gene. Germline values: CDR1 SGHTA, CDR2 FQGNSA. The ends were cut back, 5 bases at V and 3 bases at J, with 11 bases in the middle. The CDR3 length is 13 residues.

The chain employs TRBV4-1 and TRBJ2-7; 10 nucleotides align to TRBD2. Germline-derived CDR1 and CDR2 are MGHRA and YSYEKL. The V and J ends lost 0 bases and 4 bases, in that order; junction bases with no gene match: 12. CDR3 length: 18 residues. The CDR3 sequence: CASSQDRGPSGSAYEQYF. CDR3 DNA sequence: TGCGCCAGCAGCCAAGATCGAGGTCCTAGCGGGAGTGCATACGAGCAGTACTTC.

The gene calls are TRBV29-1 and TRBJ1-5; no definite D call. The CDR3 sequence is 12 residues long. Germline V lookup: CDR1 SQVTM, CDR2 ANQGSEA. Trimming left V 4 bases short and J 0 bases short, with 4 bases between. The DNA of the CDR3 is TGCAGCGTTGCATCTAGCAATCAGCCCCAGCATTTT. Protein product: CSVASSNQPQHF.

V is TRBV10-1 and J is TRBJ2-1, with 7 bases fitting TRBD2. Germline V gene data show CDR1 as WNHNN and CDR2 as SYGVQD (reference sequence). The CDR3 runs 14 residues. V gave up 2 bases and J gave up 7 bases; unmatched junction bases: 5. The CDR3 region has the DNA TGCGCCAGCAGTGAGGGCGGGAGATGGAATGAGCAGTTCTTC. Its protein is CASSEGGRWNEQFF.